This T cell receptor beta chain was identified during a study of OX40 agonist ivuxolimab in advanced cancers. Sequenced by immunoSEQ multiplex PCR; TCRdb stores in-frame clones only, minus some. The sample lists 60,000 to 85,000 clones, around 81% occurring once. In the case of this clone: No antigen is known for it.

The germline V gene has CDR1 SGHTA and CDR2 FQGNSA. The CDR3 is 16 amino acids. V lost 3 bases and J lost 1; bases outside the gene matches: 6. Study results and limitations: The study observed clonal expansion of CD4+ and CD8+ blood T cells by week 6 at 0.1 to 3.0 mg/kg.

The TCR sequence derives from an adult with an advanced solid tumor such as melanoma, head and neck, liver or kidney cancer. The sequencing here drew on CD4+ or CD8+ T cells sorted from blood, taken in a trial of the OX40 agonist ivuxolimab. The rearrangement links TRBV7-2 to TRBJ1-5, with 7 bases aligning to TRBD1. The DNA of the CDR3 is TGTGCCAGCAGCTTCAGGGGGTTGGGGAGCAATCAGCCCCAGCATTTT. Residues: CASSFRGLGSNQPQHF.